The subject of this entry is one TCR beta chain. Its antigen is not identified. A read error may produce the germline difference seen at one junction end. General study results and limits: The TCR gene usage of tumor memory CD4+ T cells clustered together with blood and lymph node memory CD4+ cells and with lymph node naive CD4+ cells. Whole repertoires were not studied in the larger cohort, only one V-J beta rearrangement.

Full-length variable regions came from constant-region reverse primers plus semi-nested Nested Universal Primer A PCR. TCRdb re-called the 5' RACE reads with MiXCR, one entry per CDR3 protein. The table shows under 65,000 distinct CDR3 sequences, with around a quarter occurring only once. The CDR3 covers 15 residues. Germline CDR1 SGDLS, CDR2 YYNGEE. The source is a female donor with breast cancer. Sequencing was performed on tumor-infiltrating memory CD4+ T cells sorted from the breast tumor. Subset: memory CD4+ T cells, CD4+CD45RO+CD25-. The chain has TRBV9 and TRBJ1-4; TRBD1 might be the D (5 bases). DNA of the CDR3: TGTGCCAGCAGCACCCGACCTAGACGGGGGGAAAAACTGTCTTTT. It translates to CASSTRPRRGEKLSF.